These 2 T cell receptor beta chains came from one sample sequenced in a study of T cell repertoires in cytomegalovirus infection. A single record per CDR3 protein comes from TCRdb applying MiXCR to the reads. The sample includes fewer than 300,000 distinct CDR3 sequences, under 30% seen only once; the top ten take approximately 13%. Sample: PBMCs. The source is a human donor in good health (CMV status not recorded). Some clones in this sample may be carry-over from other donors' samples.

The chain combines TRBV6-2 or TRBV6-3 with TRBJ1-6; D unclear. Germline CDR1 is MNHEY and CDR2 is SVGEGT. V was pared by 3 bases and J by 8 bases, with 14 bases between. This CDR3 region has 15 residues. Here the CDR3 DNA reads TGTGCCAGCAGTTATCCCCGGGAAAAAGATTCACCCCTCCACTTT. Protein sequence: CASSYPREKDSPLHF.

The sample holds a few counts of this clonotype. The chain recombines TRBV28 with TRBJ1-6; D is undetermined. Looked up from germline, CDR1 is MDHEN and CDR2 is SYDVKM. V lost 3 bases to trimming and J lost 7 bases, with 13 bases between them. The CDR3 spans 15 residues. CDR3 in amino acids: CASSFSGVGNSPLHF. DNA of the CDR3: TGTGCCAGCAGTTTTTCTGGGGTAGGGAATTCACCCCTCCACTTT.